These T cell receptor beta chains were read from a single sample in a study of blood T cell repertoires in COVID-19. This table comes from immunoSEQ multiplex PCR, and its TCRdb copy is limited to in-frame clones, with some not included. The sample lists about 94,000 clones, around 87% seen once, with 7% to 9% in the top ten. Sequenced: peripheral blood. These receptors all come from a human donor with acute or convalescent COVID-19. The donor label of this sample is uncertain. Each CDR3 is given with its conserved first and last residue. The D gene is left open where the match is weak. Where a row states a size, it is once, few, many or the class of an expanded clone; other rows omit it.

v_call	clone_size	j_call	d_call	cdr3_aa	cdr3_nt
TRBV4-1	.	TRBJ1-5	.	CASSQEVQGTNSNQPQHF	TGCGCCAGCAGCCAAGAGGTCCAGGGGACAAACTCCAATCAGCCCCAGCATTTT
TRBV7-9	.	TRBJ1-2	.	CASSTSRAADYGYTF	TGTGCCAGCAGCACTTCCAGGGCGGCTGACTATGGCTACACCTTC
TRBV4-1	.	TRBJ1-1	.	CASSQVLRAEAFF	TGCGCCAGCAGCCAAGTCTTGAGGGCCGAAGCTTTCTTT
TRBV4-1	once	TRBJ2-3	.	CASRLRASQGPSTDTQYF	TGCGCCAGCAGACTCAGGGCCTCACAGGGACCTAGCACAGATACGCAGTATTTT
TRBV30	.	TRBJ1-2	TRBD1	CAWSVPQGGNYGYTF	TGTGCCTGGAGTGTACCACAGGGGGGTAACTATGGCTACACCTTC
TRBV4-3	few	TRBJ2-3	.	CASSQEGGGHTQYF	TGCGCCAGCAGCCAAGAGGGGGGTGGGCATACGCAGTATTTT
TRBV10-1	.	TRBJ2-1	TRBD1	CASSEGGGLREQFF	TGCGCCAGCAGTGAAGGGGGCGGTTTGCGTGAGCAGTTCTTC
TRBV29-1	.	TRBJ2-1	TRBD1	CSADRGPDNEQFF	TGCAGCGCCGACAGGGGGCCGGACAATGAGCAGTTCTTC
TRBV4-1	once	TRBJ2-4	TRBD2	CASSQEELAGGRAKNIQYF	TGCGCCAGCAGCCAAGAAGAACTAGCGGGGGGGAGAGCCAAAAACATTCAGTACTTC
TRBV4-1	.	TRBJ2-3	.	CASSLPGGSDTQYF	TGCGCCAGCAGCCTACCCGGAGGTTCGGATACGCAGTATTTT
TRBV28	.	TRBJ2-3	TRBD2	CASSVSGPGTDTQYF	TGTGCCAGCAGTGTTAGCGGGCCCGGCACAGATACGCAGTATTTT
TRBV5-8	.	TRBJ1-2	.	CASSLDSSLNGYTF	TGTGCCAGCAGCTTGGACTCATCCCTGAATGGCTACACCTTC
TRBV6-4	.	TRBJ1-2	.	CARHKGNYGYTF	TGTGCCAGACACAAGGGGAACTATGGCTACACCTTC
TRBV4-1	once	TRBJ2-5	TRBD1	CASSPLTGAVETQYF	TGCGCCAGCAGCCCTTTGACAGGGGCCGTAGAGACCCAGTACTTC
TRBV19	.	TRBJ1-5	TRBD1	CASTQDRGPNQPQHF	TGTGCCAGTACTCAAGACAGGGGCCCTAATCAGCCCCAGCATTTT
TRBV5-4	.	TRBJ1-1	.	CASSQRMNTEAFF	TGTGCCAGCAGTCAGAGGATGAACACTGAAGCTTTCTTT
TRBV6-5	.	TRBJ1-1	.	CASSPSVNTEAFF	TGTGCCAGCAGTCCCTCGGTGAACACTGAAGCTTTCTTT
TRBV3-1/TRBV3-2	.	TRBJ1-6	.	CASSQGSYNSPLHF	TGTGCCAGCAGCCAAGGCAGTTATAATTCACCCCTCCACTTT
TRBV28	.	TRBJ2-5	.	CASSLSKLANQETQYF	TGTGCCAGCAGTTTATCTAAACTAGCAAACCAAGAGACCCAGTACTTC
TRBV7-2	.	TRBJ2-7	TRBD2	CASSLTAGGVYEQYF	TGTGCCAGCAGCTTAACAGCGGGGGGCGTCTACGAGCAGTACTTC
TRBV7-3	.	TRBJ2-5	.	CASSLDLRGTQYF	TGTGCCAGCAGCTTGGATCTCCGGGGGACCCAGTACTTC
TRBV6-5	once	TRBJ2-1	TRBD1	CASSWTGVRDEQFF	TGTGCCAGCAGTTGGACAGGGGTTCGCGATGAGCAGTTCTTC
TRBV11-2	.	TRBJ1-1	.	CASSLDLWNTEAFF	TGTGCCAGCAGCTTAGATCTGTGGAACACTGAAGCTTTCTTT
TRBV28	few	TRBJ2-3	.	CAATGAGAADTQYF	TGTGCCGCGACAGGGGCGGGGGCTGCAGATACGCAGTATTTT
TRBV9	.	TRBJ1-2	.	CASSTVNVNYGYTF	TGTGCCAGCAGTACAGTAAATGTTAACTATGGCTACACCTTC
TRBV2	.	TRBJ1-2	.	CASTLDKSLYGYTF	TGTGCCAGCACCCTCGACAAGTCCCTCTATGGCTACACCTTC
TRBV11-3	.	TRBJ2-7	TRBD1	CASSLGQGKYF	TGTGCCAGCAGCCTCGGACAGGGCAAGTACTTC
TRBV7-8	.	TRBJ2-3	.	CASSLMGSGLTTDTQYF	TGTGCCAGCAGCTTAATGGGTTCGGGACTTACCACAGATACGCAGTATTTT
TRBV18	.	TRBJ2-7	.	CASSPPTTTYEQYF	TGTGCCAGCTCACCACCCACGACAACTTACGAGCAGTACTTC
TRBV12-3/TRBV12-4	.	TRBJ2-7	.	CASSLSRGYEQYF	TGTGCCAGCAGTTTGAGCAGGGGCTACGAGCAGTACTTC
TRBV19	.	TRBJ1-4	.	CASSMGGEKLFF	TGTGCCAGTAGTATGGGAGGGGAAAAACTGTTTTTT
TRBV11-2	.	TRBJ2-1	TRBD1	CASRPWDRSRYNEQFF	TGTGCCAGCAGACCCTGGGACAGATCAAGATACAATGAGCAGTTCTTC
TRBV18	.	TRBJ1-1	TRBD1	CASSLTTGGDTEAFF	TGTGCCAGCTCACTTACGACAGGGGGTGACACTGAAGCTTTCTTT
TRBV19	once	TRBJ2-5	TRBD1	CASSRDRQETQYF	TGTGCCAGTAGTAGGGACAGACAAGAGACCCAGTACTTC
TRBV2	.	TRBJ2-2	.	CASSWDNLGELFF	TGTGCCAGCAGTTGGGACAACCTCGGGGAGCTGTTTTTT
TRBV7-3	once	TRBJ2-2	.	CASSLQGIRITGELFF	TGTGCCAGCAGCTTACAGGGGATCAGAATCACCGGGGAGCTGTTTTTT
TRBV19	once	TRBJ2-2	.	CASTQGLNTGELFF	TGTGCCAGTACTCAGGGACTCAACACCGGGGAGCTGTTTTTT
TRBV1	.	TRBJ2-7	.	CTSSQVKPSHLYEQYF	TGCACCAGCAGCCAAGTAAAGCCATCGCACCTCTACGAGCAGTACTTC
TRBV4-2	.	TRBJ2-7	TRBD2	CASSQRAGEWYEQYF	TGTGCCAGCAGCCAACGAGCGGGGGAGTGGTACGAGCAGTACTTC
TRBV21-1	.	TRBJ1-1	.	CASSLSKGAGEAFF	TGTGCCAGCAGCCTATCTAAGGGGGCGGGTGAAGCTTTCTTT
TRBV19	.	TRBJ2-7	TRBD2	CASSRGGLAGGPRYEQYF	TGTGCCAGTAGCAGAGGAGGACTAGCGGGGGGCCCTCGCTACGAGCAGTACTTC
TRBV21-1	once	TRBJ2-7	.	CAGGGVNEQYF	TGCGCGGGCGGGGGGGTGAACGAGCAGTACTTC
TRBV5-4	.	TRBJ2-6	.	CASSERGTGANVLTF	TGTGCCAGCAGCGAAAGGGGGACTGGGGCCAACGTCCTGACTTTC
TRBV6-6	.	TRBJ2-1	.	CASSLAELGANEQFF	TGTGCCAGCAGTTTGGCAGAACTTGGGGCTAATGAGCAGTTCTTC
TRBV16	.	TRBJ2-1	TRBD1	CASSHMGQAYNEQFF	TGTGCCAGCAGCCATATGGGACAGGCCTACAATGAGCAGTTCTTC
TRBV27	.	TRBJ2-7	.	CASSLSGPGVRYF	TGTGCCAGCAGTTTATCGGGTCCGGGGGTACGGTACTTC
TRBV20-1	.	TRBJ2-7	TRBD2	CSARAGDEQYF	TGCAGTGCTAGGGCGGGGGACGAGCAGTACTTC
TRBV6-5	.	TRBJ1-5	.	CASSSAKSGNQPQHF	TGTGCCAGCAGTTCCGCGAAGAGTGGCAATCAGCCCCAGCATTTT
TRBV11-2	.	TRBJ2-1	.	CASSLESSVFNEQFF	TGTGCCAGCAGCTTAGAGTCTAGCGTATTCAATGAGCAGTTCTTC
TRBV5-4	.	TRBJ1-1	TRBD1	CASSSGTAMNTEAFF	TGTGCCAGCAGCTCGGGGACAGCCATGAACACTGAAGCTTTCTTT
TRBV2	.	TRBJ2-1	TRBD2	CASISGGALYNEQFF	TGTGCCAGCATTAGCGGGGGGGCCCTCTACAATGAGCAGTTCTTC
TRBV6-2/TRBV6-3	.	TRBJ2-1	TRBD2	CASSSSLAGGRGEQFF	TGTGCCAGCAGTTCGTCGCTAGCGGGGGGGCGAGGGGAGCAGTTCTTC
TRBV19	.	TRBJ2-5	TRBD2	CATKSGGQETQYF	TGTGCCACGAAGTCGGGGGGACAAGAGACCCAGTACTTC
TRBV4-2	.	TRBJ2-1	.	CASSQAGGGTPTDEQFF	TGTGCCAGCAGCCAAGCCGGTGGGGGGACCCCTACAGATGAGCAGTTCTTC
TRBV7-2	.	TRBJ2-7	.	CASSSLPGEFYEQYF	TGTGCCAGCAGCTCCTTACCGGGAGAGTTCTACGAGCAGTACTTC
TRBV12-3/TRBV12-4	.	TRBJ2-2	.	CASSQNTGELFF	TGTGCCAGCAGCCAGAACACCGGGGAGCTGTTTTTT